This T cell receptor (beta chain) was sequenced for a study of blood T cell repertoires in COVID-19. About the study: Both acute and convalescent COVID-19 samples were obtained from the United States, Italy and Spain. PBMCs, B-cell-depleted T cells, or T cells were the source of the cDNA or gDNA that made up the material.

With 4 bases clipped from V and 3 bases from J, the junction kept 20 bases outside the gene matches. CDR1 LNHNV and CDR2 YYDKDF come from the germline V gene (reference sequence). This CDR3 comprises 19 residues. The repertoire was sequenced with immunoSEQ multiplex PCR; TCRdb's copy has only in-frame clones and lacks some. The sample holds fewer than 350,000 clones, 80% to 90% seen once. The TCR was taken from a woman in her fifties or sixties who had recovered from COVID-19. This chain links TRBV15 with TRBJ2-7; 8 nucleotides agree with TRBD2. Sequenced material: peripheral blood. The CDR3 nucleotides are TGTGCCACCAGCATGAGGCCCTTAGCGGGGCCATCCAGACTCTACGAGCAGTACTTC. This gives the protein CATSMRPLAGPSRLYEQYF.